Sequencing of this T cell receptor (beta chain) was carried out in a study of immune heterogeneity within non-small cell lung tumors. About the research overall: Tumors were classified as 4 squamous cell carcinomas, under 11 non-squamous carcinomas and 1 not otherwise specified. Overall study results and limits: Within each patient, tumor sites shared identical dominant CDR3 beta clonotypes and also held site-unique high-frequency clones. For local T-cell clonality, the correlation with local tumor mutational burden was moderate but significant (R around 0.35).

This clonotype appeared a few times. Its antigen remains unidentified. With around 600 ng used per sample, the template was genomic DNA from bulk tumor. Widely spaced biopsies, several per primary tumor, were obtained at surgery. Each patient presented with untreated, newly diagnosed non-small cell lung cancer and received curative surgery. It was a multiplex PCR that amplified TCR beta CDR3, with 32 V and 13 J primers. TCRdb re-called the multiplex PCR reads with MiXCR, one entry per CDR3 protein. Here the sample spans 9,500 to 13,000 distinct CDR3 sequences, roughly 29% being singletons. The specimen was lung tumor tissue. This sequence originates from a woman aged 45-65 years with non-small cell lung cancer.

CDR3 coding DNA: TGTGCCAGTAGGGCGGGGGGGGAAGGGACCCAGTACTTC. Translated: CASRAGGEGTQYF. This sequence joins TRBV19 and TRBJ2-5; 9 nucleotides line up with TRBD2. J lost 7 bases, V lost 6 bases, and 6 bases had no gene match. Germline lookup yields CDR1 LNHDA and CDR2 SQIVND (reference sequence). The CDR3 consists of 13 residues.